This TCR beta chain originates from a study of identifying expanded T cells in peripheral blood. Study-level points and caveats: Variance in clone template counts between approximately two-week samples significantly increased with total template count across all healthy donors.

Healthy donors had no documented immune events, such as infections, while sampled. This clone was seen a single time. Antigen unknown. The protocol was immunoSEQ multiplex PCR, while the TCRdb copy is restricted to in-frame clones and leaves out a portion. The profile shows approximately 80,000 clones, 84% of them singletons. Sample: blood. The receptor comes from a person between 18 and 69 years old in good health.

The CDR3 region is CAWTAGNYGYTF. Written as DNA, the CDR3 is TGTGCCTGGACGGCAGGGAACTATGGCTACACCTTC. The rearrangement joins TRBV30 to TRBJ1-2; D might be TRBD1 (5 bases). The length of the CDR3 is 12 residues. CDR1 and CDR2 from the germline V gene are GTSNPN and SVGIG (reference sequence). Trimming cost V 4 bases and J 2 bases, with 8 bases left between them.